This is a list of T cell receptor beta chains from one sample in a study of metastatic and nonmetastatic thyroid tumors. Using MiXCR, TCRdb re-called clones from the PCR reads. The data show just over 40,000 clones, roughly 11% seen once. What was sequenced was blood. The receptors here all came from a female donor with papillary thyroid cancer or a benign thyroid nodule (not recorded which). Some clones in this sample may be carry-over from other donors' samples. Each CDR3 is given with its conserved first and last residue. D genes are given only for firm matches. Clone size is stated in some rows and not others, as once, few, many or a class when expanded.

clone_size: many
v_call: TRBV2
d_call: TRBD2
j_call: TRBJ2-2
cdr3_aa: CAGGLAMTGELFF
cdr3_nt: TGTGCCGGCGGACTAGCAATGACCGGGGAGCTGTTTTTT

clone_size: many
v_call: TRBV20-1
d_call: .
j_call: TRBJ2-7
cdr3_aa: CSATRPRVYEQYF
cdr3_nt: TGCAGTGCTACCAGACCCCGGGTCTACGAGCAGTACTTC

clone_size: many
v_call: TRBV30
d_call: .
j_call: TRBJ1-5
cdr3_aa: CAWSAGGNQPQHF
cdr3_nt: TGTGCCTGGAGTGCTGGGGGAAATCAGCCCCAGCATTTT

clone_size: .
v_call: TRBV6-1
d_call: .
j_call: TRBJ1-1
cdr3_aa: CASRTPGTPYTEAFF
cdr3_nt: TGTGCCAGCAGGACCCCCGGGACACCCTACACTGAAGCTTTCTTT

clone_size: many
v_call: TRBV6-4
d_call: .
j_call: TRBJ2-2
cdr3_aa: CASRNSMNTGELFF
cdr3_nt: TGTGCCAGCAGAAACTCTATGAACACCGGGGAGCTGTTTTTT

clone_size: many
v_call: TRBV4-3
d_call: TRBD2
j_call: TRBJ2-2
cdr3_aa: CASSPSGASGSVGELFF
cdr3_nt: TGCGCCAGCAGCCCCTCCGGGGCTAGCGGGAGTGTCGGGGAGCTGTTTTTT

clone_size: many
v_call: TRBV27
d_call: .
j_call: TRBJ1-1
cdr3_aa: CASRQTVNTEAFF
cdr3_nt: TGTGCCAGCAGGCAAACAGTCAACACTGAAGCTTTCTTT

clone_size: many
v_call: TRBV6-1
d_call: TRBD2
j_call: TRBJ2-7
cdr3_aa: CASSRPGTSTYEQYF
cdr3_nt: TGTGCCAGCAGTCGACCCGGGACTAGCACCTACGAGCAGTACTTC

clone_size: .
v_call: TRBV5-1
d_call: TRBD2
j_call: TRBJ2-1
cdr3_aa: CASSFGLAGSLYNEQFF
cdr3_nt: TGCGCCAGCAGCTTCGGACTAGCGGGATCCCTTTACAATGAGCAGTTCTTC

clone_size: many
v_call: TRBV30
d_call: TRBD1
j_call: TRBJ1-2
cdr3_aa: CAWSVGTGSRYGYTF
cdr3_nt: TGTGCCTGGAGTGTAGGGACAGGGTCTCGGTATGGCTACACCTTC

clone_size: many
v_call: TRBV20-1
d_call: TRBD1
j_call: TRBJ1-2
cdr3_aa: CSAKRAGQGGYGYTF
cdr3_nt: TGCAGTGCCAAGAGGGCGGGACAGGGTGGCTATGGCTACACCTTC

clone_size: many
v_call: TRBV12-3/TRBV12-4
d_call: .
j_call: TRBJ2-7
cdr3_aa: CASSPGGGTLYEQYF
cdr3_nt: TGTGCCAGCTCTCCTGGGGGCGGGACGCTCTACGAGCAGTACTTC

clone_size: .
v_call: TRBV4-3
d_call: TRBD1
j_call: TRBJ1-5
cdr3_aa: CASSQDGPGQVVSQPQHF
cdr3_nt: TGCGCCAGCAGTCAAGATGGCCCGGGACAGGTAGTTTCTCAGCCCCAGCATTTT

clone_size: .
v_call: TRBV5-1
d_call: TRBD1
j_call: TRBJ1-3
cdr3_aa: CASSQDRPPGNTIYF
cdr3_nt: TGCGCCAGCTCGCAGGACAGGCCCCCTGGAAACACCATATATTTT

clone_size: many
v_call: TRBV6-2/TRBV6-3
d_call: TRBD2
j_call: TRBJ2-1
cdr3_aa: CARWTSDYNEQFF
cdr3_nt: TGTGCCAGATGGACTAGCGATTACAATGAGCAGTTCTTC

clone_size: few
v_call: TRBV6-1
d_call: .
j_call: TRBJ2-5
cdr3_aa: CASSPGLGETQYF
cdr3_nt: TGTGCCAGCAGTCCGGGCCTAGGGGAGACCCAGTACTTC

clone_size: many
v_call: TRBV12-3/TRBV12-4
d_call: TRBD2
j_call: TRBJ2-7
cdr3_aa: CASSHVGGGFEQYF
cdr3_nt: TGTGCCAGCAGCCACGTTGGGGGGGGGTTCGAGCAGTACTTC

clone_size: many
v_call: TRBV2
d_call: .
j_call: TRBJ1-2
cdr3_aa: CASRFEGGDGYTF
cdr3_nt: TGTGCCAGCAGGTTCGAGGGAGGGGATGGCTACACCTTC

clone_size: many
v_call: TRBV5-1
d_call: TRBD2
j_call: TRBJ2-1
cdr3_aa: CASSLAVGEGEQFF
cdr3_nt: TGCGCCAGCAGCTTGGCAGTGGGGGAGGGGGAGCAGTTCTTC

clone_size: .
v_call: TRBV2
d_call: .
j_call: TRBJ1-2
cdr3_aa: CASSVEALNYGYTF
cdr3_nt: TGTGCCAGCAGTGTGGAAGCGTTAAACTATGGCTACACCTTC

clone_size: many
v_call: TRBV14
d_call: .
j_call: TRBJ2-1
cdr3_aa: CASSQSYNEQFF
cdr3_nt: TGTGCCAGCAGCCAATCCTACAATGAGCAGTTCTTC

clone_size: many
v_call: TRBV6-1
d_call: .
j_call: TRBJ1-5
cdr3_aa: CASNPGGQPQHF
cdr3_nt: TGTGCCAGCAACCCGGGAGGTCAGCCCCAGCATTTT

clone_size: medium-sized
v_call: TRBV5-1
d_call: .
j_call: TRBJ2-2
cdr3_aa: CASSLEPNMNTGELFF
cdr3_nt: TGCGCCAGCAGCTTGGAGCCAAATATGAACACCGGGGAGCTGTTTTTT

clone_size: .
v_call: TRBV2
d_call: .
j_call: TRBJ2-2
cdr3_aa: CASSDESYTGELFF
cdr3_nt: TGTGCCAGCAGTGATGAATCCTACACCGGGGAGCTGTTTTTT

clone_size: .
v_call: TRBV20-1
d_call: .
j_call: TRBJ2-2
cdr3_aa: CSAKTQGGGGLFF
cdr3_nt: TGCAGTGCCAAGACACAGGGTGGCGGGGGACTGTTTTTT

clone_size: .
v_call: TRBV5-1
d_call: TRBD1
j_call: TRBJ1-2
cdr3_aa: CASSLDGTANYGYTF
cdr3_nt: TGCGCCAGCAGCCTCGACGGGACAGCGAACTATGGCTACACCTTC

clone_size: many
v_call: TRBV29-1
d_call: .
j_call: TRBJ2-7
cdr3_aa: CSVEDSGRDEQYF
cdr3_nt: TGCAGCGTTGAGGACTCGGGTAGAGACGAGCAGTACTTC

clone_size: .
v_call: TRBV7-3
d_call: .
j_call: TRBJ2-3
cdr3_aa: CASSLSGADTQYF
cdr3_nt: TGTGCCAGCAGCTTATCTGGAGCAGATACGCAGTATTTT

clone_size: many
v_call: TRBV4-1
d_call: .
j_call: TRBJ2-7
cdr3_aa: CASSQVGGKGEQYF
cdr3_nt: TGCGCCAGCAGCCAAGTGGGGGGAAAGGGCGAGCAGTACTTC

clone_size: .
v_call: TRBV3-1
d_call: TRBD2
j_call: TRBJ2-1
cdr3_aa: CASSQVSSGRFSYNEQFF
cdr3_nt: TGTGCCAGCAGCCAAGTGAGTAGCGGGAGGTTCTCCTACAATGAGCAGTTCTTC

clone_size: few
v_call: TRBV5-6
d_call: TRBD1
j_call: TRBJ1-2
cdr3_aa: CASILVQGEGYTF
cdr3_nt: TGTGCCAGCATCTTGGTCCAGGGGGAAGGCTACACCTTC

clone_size: .
v_call: TRBV11-2
d_call: .
j_call: TRBJ2-7
cdr3_aa: CASSWGPEWYEQYF
cdr3_nt: TGTGCCAGCAGCTGGGGACCTGAATGGTACGAGCAGTACTTC

clone_size: .
v_call: TRBV5-1
d_call: .
j_call: TRBJ1-3
cdr3_aa: CASSASAYGNTIYF
cdr3_nt: TGCGCCAGCAGTGCTAGCGCGTATGGAAACACCATATATTTT

clone_size: many
v_call: TRBV3-1
d_call: .
j_call: TRBJ2-1
cdr3_aa: CASSQSLQNNEQFF
cdr3_nt: TGTGCCAGCAGCCAAAGTCTCCAAAACAATGAGCAGTTCTTC

clone_size: many
v_call: TRBV10-2
d_call: .
j_call: TRBJ2-5
cdr3_aa: CASRENTQETQYF
cdr3_nt: TGCGCCAGCAGGGAAAACACCCAAGAGACCCAGTACTTC

clone_size: many
v_call: TRBV20-1
d_call: .
j_call: TRBJ2-5
cdr3_aa: CSARVTSQETQYF
cdr3_nt: TGCAGTGCTAGAGTTACCAGCCAAGAGACCCAGTACTTC

clone_size: many
v_call: TRBV20-1
d_call: .
j_call: TRBJ1-1
cdr3_aa: CSEYSQGGDEAFF
cdr3_nt: TGCAGTGAATACTCACAGGGAGGGGATGAAGCTTTCTTT

clone_size: many
v_call: TRBV6-6
d_call: TRBD2
j_call: TRBJ2-5
cdr3_aa: CASSYSRGSETQYF
cdr3_nt: TGTGCCAGCAGTTACTCCCGCGGGAGTGAGACCCAGTACTTC

clone_size: many
v_call: TRBV20-1
d_call: TRBD2
j_call: TRBJ2-1
cdr3_aa: CSAILGLAGSKGVNEQFF
cdr3_nt: TGCAGTGCTATTCTTGGACTAGCGGGATCCAAAGGGGTCAATGAGCAGTTCTTC

clone_size: .
v_call: TRBV20-1
d_call: TRBD2
j_call: TRBJ2-1
cdr3_aa: CSARWGSGVGNEQFF
cdr3_nt: TGCAGTGCTAGATGGGGTAGCGGGGTCGGTAATGAGCAGTTCTTC

clone_size: .
v_call: TRBV11-1
d_call: TRBD1
j_call: TRBJ2-7
cdr3_aa: CASSSDRSYEQYF
cdr3_nt: TGTGCCAGCAGCTCGGACAGGTCCTACGAGCAGTACTTC